A selection of T cell receptor beta chains follows, all from one sample in a study of CD4+ T cells in melanoma. Method: immunoSEQ multiplex PCR; TCRdb's copy keeps in-frame clones and lacks some. The sample consists of 12,000 to 15,000 clones, approximately 63% of them appearing once. The source material was cells from a culture (not recorded whether cultured in vitro). The receptors were gathered from a human donor with melanoma. Both conserved end residues are part of each CDR3.

v_gene: TRBV15; CDR3aa: CATSARDSNSPLHF
v_gene: TRBV29-1; CDR3aa: CSGGPGPGGTEAFF
v_gene: TRBV7-2; CDR3aa: CASSLVPEYQETQYF
v_gene: TRBV19; CDR3aa: CASSAHTSGANVLTF
v_gene: TRBV5-8; CDR3aa: CASSQPGLAGGRDTQYF
v_gene: TRBV10-3; CDR3aa: CAISAGTSGGAGEQFF
v_gene: TRBV11-2; CDR3aa: CASSFTGEENTF
v_gene: TRBV6-1; CDR3aa: CATRDFKDTQYF
v_gene: TRBV15; CDR3aa: CATSRGRTSGEGDEQFF
v_gene: TRBV2; CDR3aa: CASRAHPEDGVYF
v_gene: TRBV30; CDR3aa: CAWKNTLSTDTQYF
v_gene: TRBV5-1; CDR3aa: CASRLNSGGYEQFF
v_gene: TRBV7-2; CDR3aa: CASSLDSRNTEAFF
v_gene: TRBV6-5; CDR3aa: CASTVPGANEQFF
v_gene: TRBV6-1; CDR3aa: CASSEVRGTSEAFF
v_gene: TRBV6-5; CDR3aa: CASVEVTSQPQHF
v_gene: TRBV6-4; CDR3aa: CASSVWGDGYTF
v_gene: TRBV30; CDR3aa: CAWIGSGGYNEQFF
v_gene: TRBV6-1; CDR3aa: CASSSITGEKLFF
v_gene: TRBV4-2; CDR3aa: CASSLSLADGYTF
v_gene: TRBV10-2; CDR3aa: CASSEGGPLYSPLHF
v_gene: TRBV7-3; CDR3aa: CASSLTGGADNEQFF
v_gene: TRBV19; CDR3aa: CASSRQGRRDEQFF
v_gene: TRBV28; CDR3aa: CASSLRLYGYTF
v_gene: TRBV2; CDR3aa: CASSATGTGRLGNQPQHF
v_gene: TRBV18; CDR3aa: CASSPGSSGGQETQYF
v_gene: TRBV7-3; CDR3aa: CASSLQGGISGNTIYF
v_gene: TRBV11-2; CDR3aa: CASSLVYRGLNSPLHF
v_gene: TRBV18; CDR3aa: CASSPRTSGEETQYF
v_gene: TRBV18; CDR3aa: CASSFKWGQLSTNEKLFF
v_gene: TRBV9; CDR3aa: CASSSGGSGGYEQYF
v_gene: TRBV5-1; CDR3aa: CASSYRLSYQETQYF
v_gene: TRBV5-6; CDR3aa: CASSWDRGETQYF
v_gene: TRBV15; CDR3aa: CATSRAEGYGDQPQHF
v_gene: TRBV11-2; CDR3aa: CASSLPPAIYEQYF
v_gene: TRBV18; CDR3aa: CASSSRVSDEQFF
v_gene: TRBV11-2; CDR3aa: CASSSPDRGTEAFF
v_gene: TRBV28; CDR3aa: CASSPPSNTEAFF
v_gene: TRBV5-5; CDR3aa: CASSFQQGVQYF
v_gene: TRBV7-6; CDR3aa: CASSLAAGYNEQFF
v_gene: TRBV5-1; CDR3aa: CASSLGTKSGIQYF
v_gene: TRBV5-4; CDR3aa: CASSLVTGDEQFF
v_gene: TRBV6-1; CDR3aa: CASRRQGGDTIYF
v_gene: TRBV27; CDR3aa: CASSLFGRGLDQPQHF
v_gene: TRBV10-2; CDR3aa: CASGWGQGKTMNTEAFF
v_gene: TRBV19; CDR3aa: CASSRQSGELFF
v_gene: TRBV4-2; CDR3aa: CASSQGATGSYNSPLHF
v_gene: TRBV5-1; CDR3aa: CASSLGFGSGALDEQFF